These T cell receptor beta chains were read from a single sample in a study of T cells in localized non-small cell lung cancer. The table came from immunoSEQ multiplex PCR; TCRdb's copy has only in-frame clones and leaves some out. Of some 31,000 clones in the sample, 88% were seen once. This specimen consisted of peripheral blood, obtained before any cancer treatment. These receptors were taken from a woman between 35 and 75 years old with stage I lung adenocarcinoma. CDR3s include the opening cysteine and the closing phenylalanine or tryptophan. The D gene is left open where the match is weak. Not all rows give a size; the values are once, few, many and, for expanded clones, a class.

clone size	D gene	V gene	J gene	CDR3 DNA	CDR3 protein
-	-	TRBV7-3	TRBJ2-1	TGTGCCAGCAGCTTATCAGGGGCCAATGAGCAGTTCTTC	CASSLSGANEQFF
once	-	TRBV1	TRBJ2-3	TGCACCATCCGTCTAGCCCGCACAGATACGCAGTATTTT	CTIRLARTDTQYF
-	TRBD2	TRBV10-3	TRBJ2-1	TGTGCCATCAGTGGGGGAGCGGGGGCGAGGAACAATGAGCAGTTCTTC	CAISGGAGARNNEQFF
-	TRBD1	TRBV7-9	TRBJ1-2	TGTGCCAGCAGCGGTTCCTCCGGGACAGGAAGTAACTATGGCTACACCTTC	CASSGSSGTGSNYGYTF
-	-	TRBV2	TRBJ2-4	TGTGCCAGCAAAACACAGGTTCTAGCCAAAAACATTCAGTACTTC	CASKTQVLAKNIQYF
-	-	TRBV4-1	TRBJ1-4	TGCGCCAGCAGCTTAATAAGGGGAGGTGGAAAACTGTTTTTT	CASSLIRGGGKLFF
-	-	TRBV11-1	TRBJ1-2	TGTGCCAGCAGCTTAAGCCCAACGGGAGCTAACTATGGCTACACCTTC	CASSLSPTGANYGYTF
-	-	TRBV9	TRBJ1-3	TGTGCCAGCAGCTCCAGCCTCTCTGGAAACACCATATATTTT	CASSSSLSGNTIYF
-	-	TRBV19	TRBJ1-2	TGTGCCAGTAGTCCCAGGGTGGTCATATATGGCTACACCTTC	CASSPRVVIYGYTF
once	TRBD2	TRBV6-8	TRBJ2-2	TGTGCCATCCGGACTAGCGGGGTTGGCGGGGAGCTGTTTTTT	CAIRTSGVGGELFF
-	-	TRBV7-3	TRBJ2-3	TGTGCCAGCAGAAGCACTCGCAATTCAGATACGCAGTATTTT	CASRSTRNSDTQYF
-	TRBD1	TRBV11-2	TRBJ1-5	TGTGCCAGCAGCCCGGACAGGAATCAGCCCCAGCATTTT	CASSPDRNQPQHF
-	-	TRBV7-9	TRBJ2-7	TGTGCCAGCAGCCCCCGGGACACCGGCAGCGAGCAGTACTTC	CASSPRDTGSEQYF
-	-	TRBV11-2	TRBJ2-3	TGTGCCAGCAGCCCCCCCTGGCAGGATACGCAGTATTTT	CASSPPWQDTQYF
-	-	TRBV5-1	TRBJ1-1	TGCGCCAGCAGCTTGAATTCGGCGAACACTGAAGCTTTCTTT	CASSLNSANTEAFF
-	-	TRBV27	TRBJ2-7	TGTGCCAGCAGTTTATTTAGGACCCCGAACCCCTACGAGCAGTACTTC	CASSLFRTPNPYEQYF
few	TRBD1	TRBV30	TRBJ1-1	TGTGCCTGGAGCACGACAGGGCCCGACACTGAAGCTTTCTTT	CAWSTTGPDTEAFF
-	-	TRBV19	TRBJ2-7	TGTGCCAGTAGAGGCTGGCCCTCCTACGAGCAGTACTTC	CASRGWPSYEQYF
few	TRBD1	TRBV6-5	TRBJ1-6	TGTGCCAGCAGCGGGACAGGGGGACGTAATTCACCCCTCCACTTT	CASSGTGGRNSPLHF
-	TRBD1	TRBV5-4	TRBJ2-3	TGTGCCAGCAGCGGGGGACAGGGGGATAGCACAGATACGCAGTATTTT	CASSGGQGDSTDTQYF
-	-	TRBV7-9	TRBJ1-1	TGTGCCAGCAGCCGCGCTCGGGACACCCTGAACACTGAAGCTTTCTTT	CASSRARDTLNTEAFF
-	TRBD1	TRBV29-1	TRBJ2-5	TGCAGCGTAAGGACAGGGGACCAGACCCAGTACTTC	CSVRTGDQTQYF
-	-	TRBV7-8	TRBJ1-6	TGTGCCAGCAGCCTAGAGAGAACGGGGACGGACATTAATTCACCCCTCCACTTT	CASSLERTGTDINSPLHF
-	-	TRBV6-5	TRBJ2-7	TGTGCCAGCAGGATCGGACAGCACTCCTACGAGCAGTACTTC	CASRIGQHSYEQYF
-	-	TRBV14	TRBJ2-4	TGTGCCAGCAGCCAAGATCGGATGGGCATTCAGTACTTC	CASSQDRMGIQYF
-	-	TRBV30	TRBJ1-5	TGTGCCTGGAGTGTGGGGGGGGGCCAGCCCCAGCATTTT	CAWSVGGGQPQHF
-	TRBD2	TRBV9	TRBJ2-1	TGTGCCAGCAACATAGCGGGGGGGCGCTACAATGAGCAGTTCTTC	CASNIAGGRYNEQFF
-	-	TRBV7-9	TRBJ1-4	TGTGCCAGCAGGTGGGGGGGCACTAATGAAAAACTGTTTTTT	CASRWGGTNEKLFF
once	-	TRBV19	TRBJ2-7	TGTGCCAGTAGCCCCTCATGGGCGGGGTACGAGCAGTACTTC	CASSPSWAGYEQYF
-	-	TRBV6-5	TRBJ1-6	TGTGCCAGCAGTTACCTGGGGGAGGGTAATTCACCCCTCCACTTT	CASSYLGEGNSPLHF
-	TRBD1	TRBV7-8	TRBJ1-1	TGTGCCAGCAGCTTGTTACAGGGGGCGGAGGACACTGAAGCTTTCTTT	CASSLLQGAEDTEAFF
-	TRBD2	TRBV4-1	TRBJ2-1	TGCGCCAGCAGCCAAGACAACAGCGGGGATGAGCAGTTCTTC	CASSQDNSGDEQFF
-	TRBD1	TRBV27	TRBJ2-7	TGTGCCAGCAGTTTCGGGGACAGGGAAGGCTACGAGCAGTACTTC	CASSFGDREGYEQYF
-	-	TRBV6-1	TRBJ1-2	TGTGCCAGCAGTGAAGCCGGCTCCTTCGGCGGCTACACCTTC	CASSEAGSFGGYTF
-	-	TRBV4-3	TRBJ1-1	TGCGCCAGCAGCCAAGATGCCGGGAGGAGGGGGAACACTGAAGCTTTCTTT	CASSQDAGRRGNTEAFF
-	TRBD1	TRBV30	TRBJ2-2	TGTGCCTGGAGAGGGACAGGGGTCGGGGAGCTGTTTTTT	CAWRGTGVGELFF
once	-	TRBV30	TRBJ2-3	TGTGCCTGGAGACGGACCGGGGGGCCCTACACAGATACGCAGTATTTT	CAWRRTGGPYTDTQYF
-	TRBD2	TRBV4-3	TRBJ2-5	TGCGCCAGCAGCCAAGATTATCCAGCGGGGGACAAAGAGACCCAGTACTTC	CASSQDYPAGDKETQYF
-	TRBD1	TRBV19	TRBJ2-5	TGTGCCAGTAGTCCCCCGCGACAGGGGGTTATAAAGACCCAGTACTTC	CASSPPRQGVIKTQYF
-	-	TRBV11-2	TRBJ1-4	TGTGCCAGCAGCTCGGGACGGAGTAATGAAAAACTGTTTTTT	CASSSGRSNEKLFF
-	-	TRBV7-2	TRBJ2-3	TGTGCCAGCAGCTTGGCTCACCAGTATACGCAGTATTTT	CASSLAHQYTQYF
-	-	TRBV21-1	TRBJ2-6	TGTGCCAGCAGCATTCCCGGGACAGGGGTTTACTCTGGGGCCAACGTCCTGACTTTC	CASSIPGTGVYSGANVLTF
-	-	TRBV30	TRBJ2-1	TGTGCCTCTCAGGATCTAGGGACTGGAAATGAGCAGTTCTTC	CASQDLGTGNEQFF
-	TRBD1	TRBV29-1	TRBJ2-7	TGCAGCGTCCAACCCTCCTCCGGGACAGGGGGTCGAGAGTACTTC	CSVQPSSGTGGREYF
-	-	TRBV29-1	TRBJ1-2	TGCAGCGCAGAAGTGGAGACCTTCTATGGCTACACCTTC	CSAEVETFYGYTF